This note documents a single TCR beta chain sequence. Its matching antigen is unknown. MiXCR, run by TCRdb on the PCR reads, gives a single entry per CDR3 protein. This sample carries about 640,000 distinct CDR3 sequences, nearly 20% of them seen once, and the ten largest clones take 0.85%. This sample is drawn from a study of molecular identifiers for immune sequencing clone quantification. Trimming took off 5 bases at V and 3 bases at J, with 17 bases between the two ends. Germline values: CDR1 MNHEY, CDR2 SVGEGT. This CDR3 has 15 amino acids. General study results and limits: Clones above 20 RNA copies held over 97% of effector molecules, under 1% in naive cells.

Sequencing used naive CD8+ T cells from blood, with Jurkat cell RNA spiked in. Documented subset: FACS-sorted CD8+CD4-CCR7+CD45RA+ naive T cells. This chain connects TRBV6-2 or TRBV6-3 to TRBJ2-7, with no clear D. The receptor comes from a human donor in good health. Some libraries in this study had Jurkat cell RNA spiked in. The CDR3 protein is CASSALLGPDYEQYF. Here the CDR3 DNA reads TGTGCCAGCAGTGCCCTCTTAGGGCCCGACTACGAGCAGTACTTC.